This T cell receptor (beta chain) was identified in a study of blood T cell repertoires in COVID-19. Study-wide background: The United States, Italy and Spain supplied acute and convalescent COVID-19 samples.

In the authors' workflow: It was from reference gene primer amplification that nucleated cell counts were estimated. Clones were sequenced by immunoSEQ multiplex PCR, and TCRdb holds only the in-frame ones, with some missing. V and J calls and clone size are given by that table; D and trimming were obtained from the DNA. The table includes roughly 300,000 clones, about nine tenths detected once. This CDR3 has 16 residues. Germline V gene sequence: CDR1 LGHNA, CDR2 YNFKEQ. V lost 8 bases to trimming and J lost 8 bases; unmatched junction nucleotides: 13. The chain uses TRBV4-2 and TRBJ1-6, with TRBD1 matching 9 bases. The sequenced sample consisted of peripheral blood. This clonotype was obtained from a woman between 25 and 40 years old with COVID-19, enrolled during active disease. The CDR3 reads CASGLTGTGSDSPLHF. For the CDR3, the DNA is TGTGCCAGCGGATTGACGGGGACAGGGTCTGATTCACCCCTCCACTTT.